This T cell receptor beta chain was retrieved from a study of control samples from healthy donors and cancer patients. The data were produced by immunoSEQ multiplex PCR, yet TCRdb's version contains in-frame clones alone and is incomplete. The repertoire includes roughly 370,000 clones, more than 80% of them detected once, and roughly 6.4% sits in the top ten. This TCR came from a man in his forties with head and neck cancer. The sequencing sample was made of PBMCs.

In DNA, the CDR3 is TGTGCCAGCAGCAAGAGGACTCAGACGGGCTACGAGCAGTACTTC. Translating gives CASSKRTQTGYEQYF. The chain has TRBV7-6 and TRBJ2-7; TRBD2 is a possible D gene (5 bases). Germline loops: CDR1 SGHVS, CDR2 FNYEAQ. V lost 5 bases to trimming and J lost 3 bases, with 17 bases between them. CDR3 size: 15 residues.